Described below is a single T cell receptor delta chain sequence and its context. Its cognate antigen has yet to be identified. Base-call qualities are not available, and no considerably larger clone is one nucleotide away. These data are taken from a study of gamma-delta chains in newborns, infants, children (dated by TCRdb to the late 2010s). Background for the entire study: According to the study title, microbial exposure causes polyclonal expansion of innate gammadelta T cells right after birth. The study investigated how microbial exposure shaped innate gammadelta T cell populations in human newborns immediately after birth.

The reads were generated on an Illumina MiSeq. TCRdb called clones anew from the public reads via CATT; matching DNA rows were later pooled. This sample lists around 4,500 delta-chain clones; more than 4% were detected once. 9.5% to 12% of the sample goes to the ten largest clones. The specimen sequenced was blood. The sequence came from a child who was a newborn, infant or young child, either healthy, febrile or measles-vaccinated (not recorded which).

The CDR3 in this case is CALGDPMQFPDLLGGPTKGPTDKLIF. The nucleotide sequence reads TGTGCTCTTGGGGACCCGATGCAATTTCCTGACCTACTGGGGGGGCCCACAAAAGGCCCCACCGATAAACTCATCTTT. The chain is encoded by TRDV1 joined to TRDJ1; TRDD3 agrees with 8 junctional bases. From its cysteine to its phenylalanine, the CDR3 spans 26 amino acids. Left in the record is the CDR3 DNA by itself, 78 bases read in frame from the first base. Taken from the germline V gene, the CDR1 and CDR2 loops are TSWWSYY and QGS. The germline V end is reduced by 3 bases and the J end by 1 base; junction bases left unmatched: 37.